The 8 T cell receptor beta chains in this list originate from one sample, sequenced in a study of T-cell reconstitution after alpha-beta-depleted transplantation in children. Preparing the TCRbeta library involved the use of unique molecular identifiers. TCRdb independently ran MiXCR on the PCR reads; one entry per CDR3 protein. In the table there are 200,000 to 250,000 distinct CDR3 sequences, 6.5% to 10% of which are singletons. The sequencing used PBMCs, mostly from graft donor cells, collected 180 days after TCRalphabeta/CD19-depleted stem cell transplant. All receptors come from a male patient younger than 18 who had a stem cell transplant for acute lymphoblastic leukemia, so the T cells may come from the graft donor.

Ten or more counts support this clonotype. The CDR3 DNA sequence: TGTGCCAGCACGGAGTACACAGATACGCAGTATTTT. Amino acids: CASTEYTDTQYF. The rearrangement links TRBV6-6 to TRBJ2-3; no clear D gene. The V end lost 7 bases, the J end lost 2 bases, and 7 bases lay between the germline ends. This CDR3 comprises 12 residues. Germline V gene data show CDR1 as MNHNY and CDR2 as SVGAGI (reference sequence).

This clonotype was detected ten times or more. This rearrangement joins TRBV7-9 to TRBJ1-1, with a tentative D call TRBD1 (5 bases). Trimming cost V 7 bases and J 5 bases, with 17 bases left between them. CDR1 is SEHNR, CDR2 FQNEAQ, per germline (reference sequence). The CDR3 contains 14 residues. Written as DNA, the CDR3 is TGTGCCAGCACTGGCAGAGGGGAAGGGACTGAAGCTTTCTTT. This sequence encodes CASTGRGEGTEAFF. The whole variable domain, filled in from reference TRBV7-9 and TRBJ1-1, reads DTGVSQNPRHKITKRGQNVTFRCDPISEHNRLYWYRQTLGQGPEFLTYFQNEAQLEKSRLLSDRFSAERPKGSFSTLEIQRTEQGDSAMYLCASTGRGEGTEAFFGQGTRLTVV.

This clonotype has at least ten counts. This chain uses TRBV18 with TRBJ2-5; 8 positions match TRBD1. Germline loops: CDR1 KGHSH, CDR2 LQKENI. This CDR3 has 16 residues. The V and J ends lost 3 bases and 1 base, in that order; junction bases with no gene match: 7. This CDR3 is CASSPSTGAIQETQYF. The CDR3 DNA reads as TGTGCCAGCTCACCCTCGACAGGGGCGATCCAAGAGACCCAGTACTTC.

The chain has TRBV10-3 and TRBJ2-3, with 9 bases matching TRBD1. CDR3 length: 16 amino acids. Per germline, CDR1 ENHRY and CDR2 SYGVKD. After removal of 6 bases from V and 3 bases from J, the junction contained 10 bases not matched to a gene. In DNA form, the CDR3 reads TGTGCCATCAGCCAGAAGGGACAGGGAGTGACAGATACGCAGTATTTT. Its protein product is CAISQKGQGVTDTQYF.

As concerns this clonotype: This may arise from a read error, as a much more abundant clone is one base away. The chain uses TRBV18 and TRBJ2-1; the D gene could be TRBD1 or TRBD2 (5 bases each). The V end was cut by 4 bases, the J end by 4 bases, with 14 bases between. The CDR3 length is 15 residues. The germline CDR1 and CDR2 sequences are KGHSH and LQKENI. CDR3 DNA: TGTGCCAGCTCACGGGACCCTATCCATTACAATGAGCAGTTCTTC. It is translated as CASSRDPIHYNEQFF.

This clonotype was recorded at least ten times. This chain joins TRBV20-1 and TRBJ1-4, with no clear D. The CDR3 runs 13 residues. Per germline, CDR1 DFQATT and CDR2 SNEGSKA (reference sequence). The V and J ends lost 4 bases and 8 bases respectively, with 14 bases between them. The CDR3 sequence: CSAKGHSGEKLFF. DNA for the CDR3: TGCAGTGCTAAGGGCCATTCCGGGGAAAAACTGTTTTTT.

This clonotype was counted many times. The V and J genes are TRBV18 and TRBJ2-7, with D possibly TRBD1 on 6 matching bases. Germline V gives CDR1 KGHSH, CDR2 LQKENI. V was pared by 2 bases and J by 2 bases, with 10 bases between. The CDR3 contains 14 residues. CDR3 in amino acids: CASSPGGPPYEQYF. The CDR3 region has the DNA TGTGCCAGCTCACCAGGGGGCCCACCCTACGAGCAGTACTTC.

This clonotype was counted many times. The chain is built from TRBV19 and TRBJ1-5; weak D call: TRBD1 (5 bases). Germline V CDR1 and CDR2: LNHDA, SQIVND (reference sequence). V lost 4 bases to trimming and J lost 5 bases, with 18 bases between them. The CDR3 has 16 amino acids. CDR3 sequence (DNA): TGTGCCAGTAGTAGAGAGTCGGGACCGAGGGATCAGCCCCAGCATTTT. Translation gives CASSRESGPRDQPQHF.